Each of the 14 T cell receptor beta chains below was sequenced from the same sample in a study of blood T cell repertoires in COVID-19. The data were produced by immunoSEQ multiplex PCR, yet TCRdb's version contains in-frame clones alone and is incomplete. The sample contains around 59,000 clones, about 84% of which appear only once. Input material: peripheral blood. The origin of the receptors is a man between 60 and 70 years old with acute or convalescent COVID-19.

The J gene is TRBJ1-2, the V gene TRBV6-5; 10 bases align to TRBD1. V dropped 2 bases and J dropped 4; count of bases not matched to a gene: 4. This CDR3 region has 15 residues. From germline, CDR1 is MNHEY and CDR2 SVGAGI. The CDR3 DNA is TGTGCCAGCAGTTACGAACGACAGGGGGCCTATGGCTACACCTTC. Its translation: CASSYERQGAYGYTF.

The chain couples TRBV5-1 to TRBJ2-1, with 8 bases that match TRBD1. V trimming: 4 bases; J trimming: 0 bases; junction bases outside the gene matches: 3. Germline CDR1 SGHRS, CDR2 YFSETQ. The CDR3 is 15 amino acids. The CDR3 loop is CASSTTGGSYNEQFF. The CDR3 DNA reads as TGCGCCAGCAGCACCACAGGGGGCTCCTACAATGAGCAGTTCTTC.

The chain recombines TRBV9 with TRBJ2-3; 10 positions match TRBD1. The CDR3 runs 14 residues. The V and J ends lost 4 bases and 7 bases, in that order; junction bases with no gene match: 6. Germline assignment: CDR1 SGDLS and CDR2 YYNGEE. CDR3 in DNA: TGTGCCAGCAGCACCGGGACAGGGGCCTATACGCAGTATTTT. This sequence encodes CASSTGTGAYTQYF.

This chain uses TRBV30 with TRBJ1-1, with D possibly TRBD1 on 5 matching bases. With 0 bases removed from V and 1 base from J, the gap between germline ends came to 9 bases. The germline CDR1 and CDR2 sequences are GTSNPN and SVGIG (reference sequence). The CDR3 is 14 residues long. The CDR3 reads CAWSVRQGNTEAFF. The CDR3 bases are TGTGCCTGGAGTGTAAGGCAGGGGAACACTGAAGCTTTCTTT.

This clone has only a few counts. This chain links TRBV2 with TRBJ1-6; possible D gene TRBD1, 5 bases. The germline gives CDR1 SNHLY, CDR2 FYNNEI. The V end was cut by 4 bases, the J end by 9 bases, with 7 bases between. The CDR3 consists of 12 residues. The CDR3 sequence is CASSGQLSPLHF. The CDR3 nucleotides are TGTGCCAGCAGTGGACAGCTTTCACCCCTCCACTTT.

The rearrangement links TRBV19 to TRBJ2-2; 7 nucleotides align to TRBD2. Per the germline V gene, CDR1 is LNHDA and CDR2 is SQIVND (reference sequence). This CDR3 has 15 residues. V was clipped by 4 bases and J by 1 base; unmatched bases: 3. CDR3 region: CASSNWGGNTGELFF. CDR3 bases: TGTGCCAGTAGTAACTGGGGGGGGAACACCGGGGAGCTGTTTTTT. Drawing the rest from reference TRBV19 and TRBJ2-2, the complete variable domain is DGGITQSPKYLFRKEGQNVTLSCEQNLNHDAMYWYRQDPGQGLRLIYYSQIVNDFQKGDIAEGYSVSREKKESFPLTVTSAQKNPTAFYLCASSNWGGNTGELFFGEGSRLTVL.

The rearrangement links TRBV15 to TRBJ2-1, with a tentative D call TRBD1 (5 bases). Per the germline V gene, CDR1 is LNHNV and CDR2 is YYDKDF (reference sequence). The CDR3 extends over 14 amino acids. Trimming took off 1 base at V and 10 bases at J, with 14 bases between the two ends. The CDR3 here is CATSRAQSRTEQFF. The CDR3 DNA reads TGTGCCACCAGCAGAGCCCAATCCAGGACAGAGCAGTTCTTC. The variable domain in full, with the rest retrieved from reference TRBV15 and TRBJ2-1, is DAMVIQNPRYQVTQFGKPVTLSCSQTLNHNVMYWYQQKSSQAPKLLFHYYDKDFNNEADTPDNFQSRRPNTSFCFLDIRSPGLGDTAMYLCATSRAQSRTEQFFGPGTRLTVL.

The chain links TRBV6-4 to TRBJ1-2, with no clear D. V was shortened by 7 bases and J by 4 bases, with 10 bases between the two germline ends. The germline gives CDR1 MRHNA, CDR2 SNTAGT. The CDR3 extends over 12 amino acids. The CDR3 sequence is CASIQIVYGYTF. In DNA form, the CDR3 reads TGTGCCAGCATACAGATAGTCTATGGCTACACCTTC.

V gene TRBV28 combines with J gene TRBJ1-1; D is perhaps TRBD1 (5 bases). Germline assignment: CDR1 MDHEN and CDR2 SYDVKM. The V and J ends lost 7 bases and 3 bases respectively, with 15 bases between them. The CDR3 totals 14 residues. CDR3 DNA sequence: TGTGCCAGCACCTTAGGGGATTTGGACACTGAAGCTTTCTTT. Translating gives CASTLGDLDTEAFF.

This clone was seen a handful of times. The chain couples TRBV5-1 to TRBJ2-7; 8 nucleotides agree with TRBD1. Germline V lookup: CDR1 SGHRS, CDR2 YFSETQ. The CDR3 is 12 residues long. The V segment lost 5 bases and the J segment 5 bases; nucleotides outside the gene matches: 3. This chain's CDR3 is CASRRTGHEQYF. The CDR3 region has the DNA TGCGCCAGCAGAAGGACAGGGCACGAGCAGTACTTC.

This clone was counted once. The chain uses TRBV5-1 and TRBJ1-4; D uncertain. Germline values: CDR1 SGHRS, CDR2 YFSETQ. V lost 0 bases to trimming and J lost 10 bases, with 16 bases between them. The CDR3 runs to 15 residues. CDR3: CASSLGSAGGGKLFF. The CDR3 region has the DNA TGCGCCAGCAGCTTGGGTTCGGCTGGCGGAGGAAAACTGTTTTTT.

This sequence joins TRBV2 and TRBJ1-1; tentative D call: TRBD1 (6 bases). The CDR3 has 14 residues. Germline V lookup: CDR1 SNHLY, CDR2 FYNNEI. Deletions cut 5 bases from V and 4 bases from J, with 14 bases between. As DNA, the CDR3 is TGTGCCAGCAGTACAGGGTGGCTGAGCACTGAAGCTTTCTTT. This codes for CASSTGWLSTEAFF.

The V gene is TRBV7-8, the J gene TRBJ1-2; weak D call: TRBD1 (6 bases). Trimming took 1 base from V and 8 from J, leaving 8 bases between them. This CDR3 comprises 12 residues. The germline V gene has CDR1 SGHVS and CDR2 FQNEAQ. In DNA form, the CDR3 reads TGTGCCAGCAGCTTAGTTAGGGGGGGCTACACCTTC. Translating gives CASSLVRGGYTF.

This clone appeared a few times. The chain recombines TRBV13 with TRBJ1-1; D is perhaps TRBD1 (5 bases). This CDR3 has 12 residues. Looked up from germline, CDR1 is PRHDT and CDR2 is FYEKMQ (reference sequence). The V end lost 4 bases, the J end lost 11 bases, and 14 bases lay between the germline ends. Here the CDR3 reads CASSSLRAGAFF. CDR3 nucleotides: TGTGCCAGCAGCTCCCTCCGGGCAGGGGCTTTCTTT.